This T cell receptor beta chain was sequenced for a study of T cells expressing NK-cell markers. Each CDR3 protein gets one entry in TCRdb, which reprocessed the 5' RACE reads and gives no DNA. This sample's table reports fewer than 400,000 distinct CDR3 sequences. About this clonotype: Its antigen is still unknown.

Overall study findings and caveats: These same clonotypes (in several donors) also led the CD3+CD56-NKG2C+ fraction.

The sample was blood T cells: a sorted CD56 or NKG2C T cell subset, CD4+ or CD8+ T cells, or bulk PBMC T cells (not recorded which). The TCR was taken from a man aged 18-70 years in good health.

This chain's CDR3 is CASSLVGGRPDTQYF. The V and J genes are TRBV5-1 and TRBJ2-3; TCRdb's D call of TRBD2 is untestable without DNA. This CDR3 comprises 15 residues. In germline, CDR1 is SGHRS, CDR2 YFSETQ.